This section outlines one T cell receptor (beta chain) sequence together with its context. The antigen is not known. Following an approximately eleven-day culture, CD4+ T cells were purified. IL-2 medium supplanted half the medium on days 3 and 7. Produced via immunoSEQ multiplex PCR; TCRdb's table is partial and in-frame only. The repertoire has tens of thousands of clones, approximately 70% of them found once; the top ten carry under 30%. The data are from a study of vaccination effects on CD4 cells after COVID-19. Looking at the study overall: Participants were given two doses of BNT162b2 or mRNA-1273 vaccine. Samples came 142 and 148 days after COVID-19 diagnosis, before vaccination.

This CDR3 has 13 residues. In germline, CDR1 is MNHEY, CDR2 SVGAGI. Trimming pared 4 bases from V and 8 bases from J, leaving 14 bases between. Study-wide results and limits: In people who had recovered, most post-vaccine spike-reactive clones were new vaccine-induced clones.

The V gene is TRBV6-5, the J gene TRBJ1-2; perhaps TRBD1 as D (5 bases). This specimen consisted of CD4+ T cells from PBMCs cultured without peptide, obtained before COVID-19 vaccination. The TCR sequence derives from a human donor who had a prior SARS-CoV-2 infection. The CDR3 bases are TGTGCCAGCAGTTGGGGTGGGACCGACGGCTACACCTTC. Its protein is CASSWGGTDGYTF.